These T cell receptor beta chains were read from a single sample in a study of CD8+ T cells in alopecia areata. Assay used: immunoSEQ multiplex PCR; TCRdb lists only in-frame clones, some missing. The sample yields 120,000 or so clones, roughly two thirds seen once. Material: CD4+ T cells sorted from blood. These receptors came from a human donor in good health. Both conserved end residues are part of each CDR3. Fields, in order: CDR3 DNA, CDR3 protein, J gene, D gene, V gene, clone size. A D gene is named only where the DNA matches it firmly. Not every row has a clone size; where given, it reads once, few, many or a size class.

CDR3nt: TGTGGCGGGGATCAGCCCCAGCATTTT; CDR3aa: CGGDQPQHF; j_gene: TRBJ1-5; d_gene: NA; v_gene: TRBV5-1; abundance: few
CDR3nt: TGTGCCTGGAGTAGTCAGGGGAGATCACCCCTCCACTTT; CDR3aa: CAWSSQGRSPLHF; j_gene: TRBJ1-6; d_gene: NA; v_gene: TRBV30; abundance: NA
CDR3nt: TGCGCCAGCAGCCAAGCCCTGGACAGCTATGATCCTGGCTACACCTTC; CDR3aa: CASSQALDSYDPGYTF; j_gene: TRBJ1-2; d_gene: NA; v_gene: TRBV4-1; abundance: NA
CDR3nt: TGCAGTGCTCGATCCGGGAACGAGCAGTACTTC; CDR3aa: CSARSGNEQYF; j_gene: TRBJ2-7; d_gene: NA; v_gene: TRBV20-1; abundance: NA
CDR3nt: TGCAGCGTTGCTCGGGGGAACACTGAAGCTTTCTTT; CDR3aa: CSVARGNTEAFF; j_gene: TRBJ1-1; d_gene: NA; v_gene: TRBV29-1; abundance: NA
CDR3nt: TGCGCCAGCAGTGAGTCTGGGCAAGAGACCCAGTACTTC; CDR3aa: CASSESGQETQYF; j_gene: TRBJ2-5; d_gene: NA; v_gene: TRBV10-2; abundance: NA
CDR3nt: TGTGCCTGGAGTGTAGGGGGGAACGGGGAGCTGTTTTTT; CDR3aa: CAWSVGGNGELFF; j_gene: TRBJ2-2; d_gene: NA; v_gene: TRBV30; abundance: NA
CDR3nt: TGCGCCAGCAGCCGCGCCGTTATGGGTCCCGGAGCAGGCAGGAACTATGGCTACACCTTC; CDR3aa: CASSRAVMGPGAGRNYGYTF; j_gene: TRBJ1-2; d_gene: NA; v_gene: TRBV4-1; abundance: NA
CDR3nt: TGCGCCAGCAGCCCCGGGACAGGGCAAGAGACCCAGTACTTC; CDR3aa: CASSPGTGQETQYF; j_gene: TRBJ2-5; d_gene: TRBD1; v_gene: TRBV5-1; abundance: few
CDR3nt: TGCAGCGTTGAGGGTCTAGCGGGGAGAACAGATACGCAGTATTTT; CDR3aa: CSVEGLAGRTDTQYF; j_gene: TRBJ2-3; d_gene: TRBD2; v_gene: TRBV29-1; abundance: NA
CDR3nt: TGCAGCGATCTGACAGGGGGCGAGTGGGGAAACACTGAAGCTTTCTTT; CDR3aa: CSDLTGGEWGNTEAFF; j_gene: TRBJ1-1; d_gene: TRBD1; v_gene: TRBV29-1; abundance: NA
CDR3nt: TGTGCCTGCATGGGACAGAACTATGGCTACACCTTC; CDR3aa: CACMGQNYGYTF; j_gene: TRBJ1-2; d_gene: TRBD1; v_gene: TRBV30; abundance: NA
CDR3nt: TGTGCCTGGAGATGGGACCGGAGCTCCTATAATTCACCCCTCCACTTT; CDR3aa: CAWRWDRSSYNSPLHF; j_gene: TRBJ1-6; d_gene: NA; v_gene: TRBV30; abundance: NA
CDR3nt: TGTGCCAGCAGCGGGGGGCCCCAAGAGACCCAGTACTTC; CDR3aa: CASSGGPQETQYF; j_gene: TRBJ2-5; d_gene: NA; v_gene: TRBV27; abundance: NA
CDR3nt: TGTGCCAGCAGTCCTACGACGAATGGCTACACCTTC; CDR3aa: CASSPTTNGYTF; j_gene: TRBJ1-2; d_gene: NA; v_gene: TRBV6-5; abundance: NA
CDR3nt: TGTGCCTGGACAGGGGGCTCGGTAGATACGCAGTATTTT; CDR3aa: CAWTGGSVDTQYF; j_gene: TRBJ2-3; d_gene: TRBD1; v_gene: TRBV30; abundance: NA
CDR3nt: TGTGCCAGCAGTGACCCCGGGGGCGGGATTGGGGGCTACACCTTC; CDR3aa: CASSDPGGGIGGYTF; j_gene: TRBJ1-2; d_gene: NA; v_gene: TRBV25-1; abundance: NA
CDR3nt: TGCAGCGTTGTTCTGGGAAGCTCCTACGAGCAGTACTTC; CDR3aa: CSVVLGSSYEQYF; j_gene: TRBJ2-7; d_gene: NA; v_gene: TRBV29-1; abundance: NA
CDR3nt: TGTGCCAGCAGTGAAAGAAGACTAGCGGGGCTCTCCCAAGAGACCCAGTACTTC; CDR3aa: CASSERRLAGLSQETQYF; j_gene: TRBJ2-5; d_gene: TRBD2; v_gene: TRBV6-1; abundance: NA
CDR3nt: TGTGCCACCAGACAGGACTATGGCTACACCTTC; CDR3aa: CATRQDYGYTF; j_gene: TRBJ1-2; d_gene: NA; v_gene: TRBV2; abundance: NA
CDR3nt: TGCAGCGTTGTCCCCCGGAGGGAGGGTGAAGCTTTCTTT; CDR3aa: CSVVPRREGEAFF; j_gene: TRBJ1-1; d_gene: NA; v_gene: TRBV29-1; abundance: few
CDR3nt: TGTGCCAGCCATCGGGACACCGCCTCCTACGAGCAGTACTTC; CDR3aa: CASHRDTASYEQYF; j_gene: TRBJ2-7; d_gene: NA; v_gene: TRBV2; abundance: NA
CDR3nt: TGTGCCAGTACAGGGGAGCGGGGCTACACCTTC; CDR3aa: CASTGERGYTF; j_gene: TRBJ1-2; d_gene: NA; v_gene: TRBV19; abundance: NA